The clone carrying this T cell receptor (beta chain) was seen a few times. Its specificity is not known. The source of the sample is a study of identical twins. The CDR3 length is 14 residues. CDR1 and CDR2 (germline): SGHRS, YFSETQ. V was cut by 4 bases and J by 8 bases, with 16 bases left in between. Study-wide results and caveats: Among out-of-frame alpha sequences shared by twins, low generation probability occurred in excess.

A single record per CDR3 protein comes from TCRdb applying MiXCR to the 5' RACE reads. The data hold roughly 470,000 distinct CDR3 sequences, with approximately 15% observed a single time. Another study also made use of these data, one on yellow fever vaccine responses in identical twins. That paper states: Reported findings indicate that twins' vaccine T cell responses seemed partially convergent, partially personalized.

Sequenced input: CD4+ T cells sorted from blood. This receptor was taken from a woman aged 18-29 years in good health. J is TRBJ2-1 and V is TRBV5-1; maybe TRBD2 (5 bases). In DNA form, the CDR3 reads TGCGCCAGCAGCGTTGACTACGGAGGTGATGAGCAGTTCTTC. Translating it yields CASSVDYGGDEQFF.